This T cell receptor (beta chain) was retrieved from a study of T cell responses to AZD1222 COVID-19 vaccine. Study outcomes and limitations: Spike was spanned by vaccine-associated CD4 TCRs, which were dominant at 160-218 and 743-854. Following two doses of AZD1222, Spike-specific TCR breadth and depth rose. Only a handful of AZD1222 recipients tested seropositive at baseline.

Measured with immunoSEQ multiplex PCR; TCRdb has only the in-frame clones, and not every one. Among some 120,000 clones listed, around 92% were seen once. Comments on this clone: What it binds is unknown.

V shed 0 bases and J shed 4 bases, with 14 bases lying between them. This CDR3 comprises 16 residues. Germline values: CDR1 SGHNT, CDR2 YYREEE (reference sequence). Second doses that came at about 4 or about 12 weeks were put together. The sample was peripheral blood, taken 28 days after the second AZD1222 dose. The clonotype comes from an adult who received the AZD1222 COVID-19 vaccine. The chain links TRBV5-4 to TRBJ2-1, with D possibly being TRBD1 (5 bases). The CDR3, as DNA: TGTGCCAGCAGCTTGGACGCCTCAGGGCCTTACAATGAGCAGTTCTTC. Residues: CASSLDASGPYNEQFF.